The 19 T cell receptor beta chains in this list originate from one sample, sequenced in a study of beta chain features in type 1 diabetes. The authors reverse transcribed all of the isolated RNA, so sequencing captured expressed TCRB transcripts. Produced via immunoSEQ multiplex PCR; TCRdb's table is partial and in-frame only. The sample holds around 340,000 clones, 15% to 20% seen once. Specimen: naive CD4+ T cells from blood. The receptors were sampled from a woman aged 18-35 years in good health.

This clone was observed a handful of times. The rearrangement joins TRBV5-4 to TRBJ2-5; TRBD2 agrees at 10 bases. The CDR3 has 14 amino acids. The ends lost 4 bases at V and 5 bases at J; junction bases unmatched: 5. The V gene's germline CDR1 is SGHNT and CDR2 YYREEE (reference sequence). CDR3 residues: CASSIAGGRETQYF. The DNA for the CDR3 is TGTGCCAGCAGCATAGCGGGGGGCAGGGAGACCCAGTACTTC.

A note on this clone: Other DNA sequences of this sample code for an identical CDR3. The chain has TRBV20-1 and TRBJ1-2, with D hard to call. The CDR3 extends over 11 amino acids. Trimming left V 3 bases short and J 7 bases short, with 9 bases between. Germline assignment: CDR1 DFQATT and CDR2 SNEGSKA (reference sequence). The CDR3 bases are TGCAGTGCTAGGGCGTCGGGTGGCTACACCTTC. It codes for CSARASGGYTF.

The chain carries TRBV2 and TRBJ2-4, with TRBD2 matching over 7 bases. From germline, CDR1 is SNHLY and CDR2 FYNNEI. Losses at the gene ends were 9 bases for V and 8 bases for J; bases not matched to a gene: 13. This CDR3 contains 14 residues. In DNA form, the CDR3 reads TGTGCCAGTGGTTCAGGGTGGGGGGGAGACATTCAGTACTTC. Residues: CASGSGWGGDIQYF.

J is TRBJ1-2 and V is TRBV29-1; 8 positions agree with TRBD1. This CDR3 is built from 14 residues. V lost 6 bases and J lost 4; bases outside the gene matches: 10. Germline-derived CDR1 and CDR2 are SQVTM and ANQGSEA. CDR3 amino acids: CSVPPGTGVYGYTF. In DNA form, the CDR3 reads TGCAGCGTCCCTCCCGGGACAGGAGTCTATGGCTACACCTTC.

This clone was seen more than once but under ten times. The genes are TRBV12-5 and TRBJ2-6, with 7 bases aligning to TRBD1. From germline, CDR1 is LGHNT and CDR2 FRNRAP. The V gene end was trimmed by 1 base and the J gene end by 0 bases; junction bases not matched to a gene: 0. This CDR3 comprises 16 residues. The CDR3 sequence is CASGLGQGSGANVLTF. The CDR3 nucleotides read TGTGCTAGTGGTTTGGGACAGGGCTCTGGGGCCAACGTCCTGACTTTC.

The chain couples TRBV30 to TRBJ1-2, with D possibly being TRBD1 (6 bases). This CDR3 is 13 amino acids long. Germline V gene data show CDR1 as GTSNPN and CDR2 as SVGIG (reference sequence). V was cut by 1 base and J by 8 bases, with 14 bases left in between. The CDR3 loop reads CAWSDHRAGGYTF. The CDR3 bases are TGTGCCTGGAGTGATCACAGGGCCGGAGGCTACACCTTC.

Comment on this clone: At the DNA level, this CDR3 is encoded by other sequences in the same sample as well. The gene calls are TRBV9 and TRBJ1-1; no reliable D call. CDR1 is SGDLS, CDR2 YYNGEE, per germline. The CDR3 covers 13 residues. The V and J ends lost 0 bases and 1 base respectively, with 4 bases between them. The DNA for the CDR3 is TGTGCCAGCAGCGTAGCCGGGAACACTGAAGCTTTCTTT. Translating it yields CASSVAGNTEAFF.

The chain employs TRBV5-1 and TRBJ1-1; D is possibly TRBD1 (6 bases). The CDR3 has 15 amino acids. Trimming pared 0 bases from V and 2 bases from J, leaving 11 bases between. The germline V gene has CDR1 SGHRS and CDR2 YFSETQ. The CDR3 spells CASSLARGANTEAFF. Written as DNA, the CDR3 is TGCGCCAGCAGCTTGGCCCGGGGGGCTAACACTGAAGCTTTCTTT.

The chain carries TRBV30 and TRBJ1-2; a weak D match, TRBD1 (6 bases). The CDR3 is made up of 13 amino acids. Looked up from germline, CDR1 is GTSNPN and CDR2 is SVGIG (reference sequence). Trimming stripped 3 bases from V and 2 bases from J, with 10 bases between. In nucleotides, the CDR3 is TGTGCCTGGAGGCAGGGGCCAAACTATGGCTACACCTTC. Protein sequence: CAWRQGPNYGYTF. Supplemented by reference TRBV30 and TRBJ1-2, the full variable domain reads SQTIHQWPATLVQPVGSPLSLECTVEGTSNPNLYWYRQAAGRGLQLLFYSVGIGQISSEVPQNLSASRPQDRQFILSSKKLLLSDSGFYLCAWRQGPNYGYTFGSGTRLTVV.

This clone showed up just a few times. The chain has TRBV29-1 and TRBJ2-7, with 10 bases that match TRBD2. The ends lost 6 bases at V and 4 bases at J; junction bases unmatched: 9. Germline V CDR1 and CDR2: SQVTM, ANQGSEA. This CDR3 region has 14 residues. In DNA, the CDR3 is TGCAGCGTCGCCCCTAGCGGGAGAAGATACGAGCAGTACTTC. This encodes CSVAPSGRRYEQYF.

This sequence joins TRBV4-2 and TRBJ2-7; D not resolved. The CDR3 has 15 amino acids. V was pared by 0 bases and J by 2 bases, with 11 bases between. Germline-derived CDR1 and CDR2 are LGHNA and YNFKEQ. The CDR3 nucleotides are TGTGCCAGCAGCCAAGATCTGAGCGTTACCTACGAGCAGTACTTC. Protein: CASSQDLSVTYEQYF.

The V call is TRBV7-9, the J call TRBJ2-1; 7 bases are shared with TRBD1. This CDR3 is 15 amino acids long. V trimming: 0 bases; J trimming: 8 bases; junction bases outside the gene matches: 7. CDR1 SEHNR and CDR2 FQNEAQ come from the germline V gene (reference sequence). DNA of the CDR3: TGTGCCAGCAGCTTAGCGAGGGGGCTAAGGGATGAGCAGTTCTTC. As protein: CASSLARGLRDEQFF.

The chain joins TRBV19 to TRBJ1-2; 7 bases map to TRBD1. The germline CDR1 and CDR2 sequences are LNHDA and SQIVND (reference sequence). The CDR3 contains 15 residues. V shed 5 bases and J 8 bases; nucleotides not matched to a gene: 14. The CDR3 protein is CASSVPRRGPEGYTF. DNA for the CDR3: TGTGCCAGTAGTGTCCCAAGGAGGGGGCCGGAAGGCTACACCTTC. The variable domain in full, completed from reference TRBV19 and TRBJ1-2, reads DGGITQSPKYLFRKEGQNVTLSCEQNLNHDAMYWYRQDPGQGLRLIYYSQIVNDFQKGDIAEGYSVSREKKESFPLTVTSAQKNPTAFYLCASSVPRRGPEGYTFGSGTRLTVV.

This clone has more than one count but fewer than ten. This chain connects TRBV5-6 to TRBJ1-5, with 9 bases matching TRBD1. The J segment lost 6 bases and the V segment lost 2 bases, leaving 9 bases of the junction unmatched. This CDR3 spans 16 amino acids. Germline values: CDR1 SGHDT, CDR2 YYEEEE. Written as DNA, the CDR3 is TGTGCCAGCAGCTTTGGGCCCGGGACAGGGAGTCAGCCCCAGCATTTT. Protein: CASSFGPGTGSQPQHF.

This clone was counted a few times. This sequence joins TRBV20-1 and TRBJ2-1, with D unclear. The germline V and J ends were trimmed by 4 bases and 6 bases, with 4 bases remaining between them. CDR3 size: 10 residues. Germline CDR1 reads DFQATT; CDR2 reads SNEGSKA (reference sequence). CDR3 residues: CSANSNEQFF. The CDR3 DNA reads TGCAGTGCTAATAGCAATGAGCAGTTCTTC.

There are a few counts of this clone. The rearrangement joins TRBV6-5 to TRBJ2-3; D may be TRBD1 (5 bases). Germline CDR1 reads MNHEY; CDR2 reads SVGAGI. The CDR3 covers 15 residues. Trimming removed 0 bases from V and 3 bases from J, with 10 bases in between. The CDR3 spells CASSYSSRATDTQYF. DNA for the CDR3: TGTGCCAGCAGTTACTCGAGCAGGGCAACAGATACGCAGTATTTT.

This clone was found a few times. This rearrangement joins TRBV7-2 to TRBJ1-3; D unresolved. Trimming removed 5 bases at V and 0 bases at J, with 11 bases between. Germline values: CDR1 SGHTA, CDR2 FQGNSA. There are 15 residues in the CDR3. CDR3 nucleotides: TGTGCCAGCAGCCTCGACAACAACTCTGGAAACACCATATATTTT. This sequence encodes CASSLDNNSGNTIYF.

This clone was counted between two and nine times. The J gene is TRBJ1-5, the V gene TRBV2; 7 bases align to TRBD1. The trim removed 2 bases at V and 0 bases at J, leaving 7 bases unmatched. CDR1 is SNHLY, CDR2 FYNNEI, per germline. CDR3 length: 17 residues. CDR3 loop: CASSEREQGFSNQPQHF. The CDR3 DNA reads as TGTGCCAGCAGTGAAAGGGAACAGGGGTTTAGCAATCAGCCCCAGCATTTT.

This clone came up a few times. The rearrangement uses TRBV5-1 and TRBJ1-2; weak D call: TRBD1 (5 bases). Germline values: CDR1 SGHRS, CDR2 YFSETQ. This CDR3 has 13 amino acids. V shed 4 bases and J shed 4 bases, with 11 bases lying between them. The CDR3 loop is CASSPRVGYGYTF. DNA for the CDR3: TGCGCCAGCAGCCCCAGGGTGGGCTATGGCTACACCTTC.